This T cell receptor (beta chain) came from a study of blood T cells in healthy people across ages. With a J-beta primer mix and a sample-barcoded 5' primer, a second PCR ran about 7 to 12 cycles. MiXCR, run by TCRdb on the 5' RACE reads, gives a single entry per CDR3 protein. This table has 650,000 to 700,000 distinct CDR3 sequences, over 40% appearing once. Trimming took 4 bases from V and 0 from J, leaving 16 bases between them. The length of the CDR3 is 16 residues. This receptor was taken from a woman aged 80 or over in good health. The chain has TRBV12-3 or TRBV12-4 and TRBJ2-7, with a possible D match to TRBD2 (6 bases). Sequencing input: blood. In DNA form, the CDR3 reads TGTGCCAGCAGTTACTGGGGGACTTATAGCTCCTACGAGCAGTACTTC. It specifies CASSYWGTYSSYEQYF.